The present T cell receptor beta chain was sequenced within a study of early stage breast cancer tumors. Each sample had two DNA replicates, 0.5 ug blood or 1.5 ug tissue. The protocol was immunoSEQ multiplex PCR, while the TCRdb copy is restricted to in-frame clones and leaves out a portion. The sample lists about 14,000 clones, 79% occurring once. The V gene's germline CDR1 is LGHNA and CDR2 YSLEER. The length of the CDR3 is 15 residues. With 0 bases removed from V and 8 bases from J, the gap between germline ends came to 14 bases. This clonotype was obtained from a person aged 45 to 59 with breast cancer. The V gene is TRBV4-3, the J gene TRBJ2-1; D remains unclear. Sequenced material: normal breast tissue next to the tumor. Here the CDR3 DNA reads TGCGCCAGCAGCCAAGAAGAAGGTAGCTGGTATGAGCAGTTCTTC. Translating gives CASSQEEGSWYEQFF.